A selection of T cell receptor beta chains follows, all from one sample in a study of T cells in Graves' hyperthyroidism and ophthalmopathy. TCRdb passed the multiplex PCR reads through MiXCR, listing each CDR3 protein once. The sample records around 340,000 distinct CDR3 sequences, roughly a fifth being singletons. The sequenced material came from blood. The receptors stem from a woman aged 45 to 65 with Graves' hyperthyroidism. Both conserved end residues are trimmed from each CDR3.

J gene: TRBJ2-7
V gene: TRBV5-1
CDR3 protein: ASSLEVLGEQY

J gene: TRBJ1-2
V gene: TRBV2
CDR3 protein: ASRGQGGPYYGYT

J gene: TRBJ1-1
V gene: TRBV18
CDR3 protein: ASSPFAANTEAF

J gene: TRBJ2-1
V gene: TRBV5-1
CDR3 protein: ASSPRTSGNEQF

J gene: TRBJ1-1
V gene: TRBV29-1
CDR3 protein: SVAPDYNTEAF

J gene: TRBJ2-6
V gene: TRBV10-3
CDR3 protein: AISVGPRAGANVLT

J gene: TRBJ1-5
V gene: TRBV6-1
CDR3 protein: ASSGLGTRPNQPQH

J gene: TRBJ2-1
V gene: TRBV7-2
CDR3 protein: ASSLVSGGGYNEQF

J gene: TRBJ2-3
V gene: TRBV20-1
CDR3 protein: SAEGASGGASDTQY

J gene: TRBJ2-7
V gene: TRBV4-1
CDR3 protein: ASSQATSGGIYEQY

J gene: TRBJ1-1
V gene: TRBV12-3/TRBV12-4
CDR3 protein: ASSPGRPTNTEAF

J gene: TRBJ1-6
V gene: TRBV25-1
CDR3 protein: ASTGLRYNSPLH

J gene: TRBJ1-5
V gene: TRBV20-1
CDR3 protein: SADRGHQPQH

J gene: TRBJ1-2
V gene: TRBV11-2
CDR3 protein: ASSFRGARGYT

J gene: TRBJ2-5
V gene: TRBV28
CDR3 protein: ASSSRTQY

J gene: TRBJ1-4
V gene: TRBV7-9
CDR3 protein: ASSTNQGAFEKLF

J gene: TRBJ1-2
V gene: TRBV2
CDR3 protein: ASSEDREGGYT

J gene: TRBJ2-2
V gene: TRBV12-3/TRBV12-4
CDR3 protein: ASSFGRSELF

J gene: TRBJ2-1
V gene: TRBV19
CDR3 protein: ASSPFAGGASYNEQF

J gene: TRBJ1-1
V gene: TRBV5-8
CDR3 protein: ASTVLLNTEAF

J gene: TRBJ2-3
V gene: TRBV24-1
CDR3 protein: ATSDQGGSTDTQY

J gene: TRBJ1-1
V gene: TRBV10-3
CDR3 protein: AISEGLQGNHSEAF

J gene: TRBJ1-1
V gene: TRBV3-1
CDR3 protein: ASSHRGTGGTEAF

J gene: TRBJ1-5
V gene: TRBV4-2
CDR3 protein: ASSQEVGGPQH

J gene: TRBJ2-1
V gene: TRBV27
CDR3 protein: ASSWGLAGGGEQF

J gene: TRBJ1-6
V gene: TRBV11-2
CDR3 protein: ASRIMRGQSGSPLH

J gene: TRBJ2-2
V gene: TRBV11-1
CDR3 protein: ASSLLGYGELF

J gene: TRBJ1-2
V gene: TRBV28
CDR3 protein: ASSPDRAAYGYT

J gene: TRBJ2-1
V gene: TRBV7-8
CDR3 protein: ASSSSGTGYNEQF

J gene: TRBJ2-7
V gene: TRBV28
CDR3 protein: ASRAGTAFIEQY

J gene: TRBJ1-1
V gene: TRBV29-1
CDR3 protein: SLLGTGGYAF

J gene: TRBJ1-2
V gene: TRBV5-5
CDR3 protein: ASSWGQGGGGYT

J gene: TRBJ2-7
V gene: TRBV2
CDR3 protein: ASSVSREGSYEQY

J gene: TRBJ2-7
V gene: TRBV2
CDR3 protein: ASTAGTLSYEQY

J gene: TRBJ2-7
V gene: TRBV3-1
CDR3 protein: ASSTGTGLYEQY

J gene: TRBJ2-2
V gene: TRBV28
CDR3 protein: ASSFSSGSYTGELF

J gene: TRBJ2-3
V gene: TRBV29-1
CDR3 protein: SAGTTTQY

J gene: TRBJ1-1
V gene: TRBV6-1
CDR3 protein: ASSDPLFLGEAF

J gene: TRBJ2-3
V gene: TRBV20-1
CDR3 protein: SASPLVNQTDTQY

J gene: TRBJ2-3
V gene: TRBV20-1
CDR3 protein: SAIPHLLAGATDTQY

J gene: TRBJ2-7
V gene: TRBV2
CDR3 protein: ASSEVGFSSYEQY

J gene: TRBJ2-3
V gene: TRBV18
CDR3 protein: ASSFSTGLSTDTQY

J gene: TRBJ2-7
V gene: TRBV5-1
CDR3 protein: ASSLLGGNSRYEQY

J gene: TRBJ2-2
V gene: TRBV24-1
CDR3 protein: ATSASGHINTGELF

J gene: TRBJ2-5
V gene: TRBV5-1
CDR3 protein: ASSLEIQRGQGETQY

J gene: TRBJ1-2
V gene: TRBV7-2
CDR3 protein: ASSPAIVSGGYT

J gene: TRBJ1-2
V gene: TRBV5-5
CDR3 protein: ASSKDGNGYT

J gene: TRBJ2-3
V gene: TRBV7-9
CDR3 protein: ASRRLAGYTDTQY

J gene: TRBJ2-1
V gene: TRBV11-2
CDR3 protein: ASSLVSHNEQF

J gene: TRBJ2-2
V gene: TRBV20-1
CDR3 protein: SARLANTGELF